Following are 13 T cell receptor beta chains from one sample sequenced in a study of response to subunit inactivated influenza vaccine. In TCRdb, the RT-PCR reads were re-called with MiXCR into one record per CDR3 protein. The table includes roughly 290,000 distinct CDR3 sequences, about a fifth detected once. The specimen comprised PBMCs from blood, sampled about 20 months after vaccination. The receptors come from a man aged 50-75 years who received an inactivated influenza vaccine.

This clonotype has a count of ten or more. This chain joins TRBV18 and TRBJ1-4; D not resolved. Between the trimmed V and J ends, which lost 6 bases and 5 bases, there was a span of 13 bases. The CDR3 runs 14 residues. The germline V gene has CDR1 KGHSH and CDR2 LQKENI. The CDR3 is CASSHPSLNEKLFF. As DNA, the CDR3 is TGTGCCAGCTCCCACCCGTCTTTAAATGAAAAACTGTTTTTT. The full variable domain, completed using reference TRBV18 and TRBJ1-4, is NAGVMQNPRHLVRRRGQEARLRCSPMKGHSHVYWYRQLPEEGLKFMVYLQKENIIDESGMPKERFSAEFPKEGPSILRIQQVVRGDSAAYFCASSHPSLNEKLFFGSGTQLSVL.

CDR3 bases: TGTGCCAGCAGCCCAGGGGGGGGCTCGAGCACTGAAGCTTTCTTT. Translated: CASSPGGGSSTEAFF. This chain links TRBV11-3 with TRBJ1-1, with TRBD1 matching over 7 bases. The V gene's germline CDR1 is SGHNT and CDR2 YENEEA. Trimming removed 5 bases from V and 4 bases from J; junction bases left unmatched: 10. This CDR3 has 15 residues.

This clonotype showed up just once. This rearrangement joins TRBV6-5 to TRBJ1-1; possibly TRBD1 for D (6 bases). The CDR3 is made up of 15 amino acids. Trimming left V 0 bases short and J 4 bases short, with 12 bases between. Germline V gives CDR1 MNHEY, CDR2 SVGAGI. DNA of the CDR3: TGTGCCAGCAGTTACTCGCGGGGGGCGGGCACTGAAGCTTTCTTT. This encodes CASSYSRGAGTEAFF.

This clonotype has a count of ten or more. The chain recombines TRBV24-1 with TRBJ2-1; D not certain. The CDR3 length is 13 residues. The germline gives CDR1 KGHDR, CDR2 SFDVKD. With 0 bases removed from V and 6 bases from J, the gap between germline ends came to 5 bases. The CDR3 nucleotides read TGTGCCACCAGTGATTTGCCGGTCAATGAGCAGTTCTTC. It yields the protein CATSDLPVNEQFF.

V gene TRBV6-5 combines with J gene TRBJ2-1; D is unclear. Between the trimmed V and J ends, which lost 0 bases and 1 base, there was a span of 13 bases. Germline lookup yields CDR1 MNHEY and CDR2 SVGAGI. The CDR3 contains 17 residues. CDR3 loop: CASSYSSKVWSYNEQFF. CDR3 bases: TGTGCCAGCAGTTACTCGAGCAAGGTTTGGTCCTACAATGAGCAGTTCTTC.

The sample holds a few counts of this clonotype. This sequence joins TRBV4-3 and TRBJ2-1, with D uncertain. Trimming stripped 0 bases from V and 8 bases from J, with 11 bases between. This CDR3 has 14 residues. Looked up from germline, CDR1 is LGHNA and CDR2 is YSLEER. Written as DNA, the CDR3 is TGCGCCAGCAGCCAAGATTTCCCAAAGCATGAGCAGTTCTTC. It is translated as CASSQDFPKHEQFF.

This clonotype was picked up a small number of times. V and J are TRBV20-1 and TRBJ2-5; maybe TRBD2 (5 bases). Trimming removed 5 bases at V and 5 bases at J, with 12 bases between. The CDR3 spans 12 residues. Germline-derived CDR1 and CDR2 are DFQATT and SNEGSKA (reference sequence). The CDR3 DNA follows: TGCAGTGCTTCCCGGGGAGTGGAGACCCAGTACTTC. As protein: CSASRGVETQYF.

This clonotype was counted a few times. This sequence joins TRBV5-1 and TRBJ1-1, with unresolved D. The CDR3 has 14 residues. Germline CDR1 SGHRS, CDR2 YFSETQ. V gave up 0 bases and J gave up 6 bases, with 12 bases separating them. The CDR3 DNA reads TGCGCCAGCAGCTTGGTAGGCGGGAGGTCTGAAGCTTTCTTT. This gives the protein CASSLVGGRSEAFF.

J is TRBJ1-3 and V is TRBV19, with D possibly TRBD1 on 6 matching bases. Per germline, CDR1 LNHDA and CDR2 SQIVND (reference sequence). V was clipped by 9 bases and J by 2 bases, with 20 bases between them. CDR3 length equals 16 residues. DNA for the CDR3: TGTGCCAGCACCGCACAGGGAGGTGTAACTGGAAACACCATATATTTT. Protein: CASTAQGGVTGNTIYF.

The chain joins TRBV20-1 to TRBJ1-5, with D possibly TRBD1 on 5 matching bases. Trimming cost V 6 bases and J 7 bases, with 31 bases left between them. Germline loops: CDR1 DFQATT, CDR2 SNEGSKA (reference sequence). The CDR3 consists of 18 residues. This CDR3 is CSAPGRGDAYTPRQPQHF. The CDR3 nucleotides are TGCAGTGCCCCAGGTAGAGGGGACGCATATACCCCTAGGCAGCCCCAGCATTTT.

The sample holds a few counts of this clonotype. The chain joins TRBV10-3 to TRBJ2-4; D not resolved. Germline V gene lookup returns CDR1 ENHRY and CDR2 SYGVKD. V gave up 0 bases and J gave up 0 bases, with 6 bases separating them. This CDR3 region has 15 residues. Written as DNA, the CDR3 is TGTGCCATCAGTGAGTCATGGTTAGCCAAAAACATTCAGTACTTC. Protein: CAISESWLAKNIQYF.

This clonotype was counted many times. The V call is TRBV7-9, the J call TRBJ1-2; D gene ambiguous. The CDR3 totals 11 residues. In germline, CDR1 is SEHNR, CDR2 FQNEAQ (reference sequence). V gave up 7 bases and J gave up 8 bases, with 11 bases separating them. The CDR3 is CASNLNDGYTF. The DNA for the CDR3 is TGTGCCAGCAACCTCAACGACGGCTACACCTTC.

The chain links TRBV5-6 to TRBJ2-3, with unresolved D. The V end was cut by 2 bases, the J end by 0 bases, with 7 bases between. CDR1 and CDR2 (germline): SGHDT, YYEEEE. The CDR3 runs to 14 residues. CDR3 loop: CASSFGPSTDTQYF. The DNA for the CDR3 is TGTGCCAGCAGCTTCGGTCCCAGCACAGATACGCAGTATTTT. Together with reference TRBV5-6 and TRBJ2-3, the CDR3 gives the full variable domain: DAGVTQSPTHLIKTRGQQVTLRCSPKSGHDTVSWYQQALGQGPQFIFQYYEEEERQRGNFPDRFSGHQFPNYSSELNVNALLLGDSALYLCASSFGPSTDTQYFGPGTRLTVL.